Ten or more counts support the clone carrying this T cell receptor beta chain. TCR beta CDR3 sequences were amplified from RNA transcripts. HTBI primers were employed in a first-round RT-PCR of the TCR CDR3. A single record per CDR3 protein comes from TCRdb applying MiXCR to the multiplex PCR reads. The sample has hundreds of thousands of distinct CDR3 sequences; approximately 14% are singletons. This sample was included in a study of T cells in Graves' hyperthyroidism and ophthalmopathy. On the study more broadly: Before any treatment, at initial diagnosis, peripheral blood was collected.

The CDR3 consists of 17 residues. Trimming took 0 bases from V and 1 from J; bases not matched to a gene: 2. Looked up from germline, CDR1 is DFQATT and CDR2 is SNEGSKA (reference sequence). The receptor was derived from a young woman with Graves' hyperthyroidism. Sequenced input: blood. This chain connects TRBV20-1 to TRBJ2-1, with 14 bases fitting TRBD2. CDR3 loop: CSAREGLAGASYNEQFF. For the CDR3, the DNA is TGCAGTGCTAGAGAGGGACTAGCGGGAGCATCCTACAATGAGCAGTTCTTC.